The T cell receptor beta chain under discussion was sequenced for a study of blood T cell repertoires in COVID-19. V was cut by 2 bases and J by 9 bases, with 20 bases left in between. CDR3 length: 16 amino acids. CDR1 MRHNA and CDR2 SNTAGT come from the germline V gene. Only in-frame clones appear in the TCRdb table, and some are missing; sequencing was by immunoSEQ multiplex PCR. The data contain fewer than 400,000 clones, more than 85% of them singletons. Input material: peripheral blood. The genes are TRBV6-4 and TRBJ2-1, with D maybe TRBD2 (7 bases). The source of this sequence is a human donor in a cohort sampled during active COVID-19. CDR3: CASSDGVGGPAGEQFF. CDR3 coding DNA: TGTGCCAGCAGTGACGGCGTGGGGGGGCCTGCTGGTGAGCAGTTCTTC.